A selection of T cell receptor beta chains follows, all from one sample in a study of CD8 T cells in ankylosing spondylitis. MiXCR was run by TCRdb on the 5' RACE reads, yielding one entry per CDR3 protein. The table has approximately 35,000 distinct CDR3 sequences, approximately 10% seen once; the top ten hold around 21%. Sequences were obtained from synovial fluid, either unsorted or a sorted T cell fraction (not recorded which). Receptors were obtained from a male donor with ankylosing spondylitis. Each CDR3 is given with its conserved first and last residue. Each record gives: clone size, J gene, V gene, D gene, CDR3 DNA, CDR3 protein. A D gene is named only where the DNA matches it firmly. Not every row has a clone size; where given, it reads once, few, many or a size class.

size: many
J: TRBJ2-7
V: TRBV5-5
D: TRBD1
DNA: TGTGCCAGCAGCCGGGGACAGGGACCCTACGAGCAGTACTTC
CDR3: CASSRGQGPYEQYF

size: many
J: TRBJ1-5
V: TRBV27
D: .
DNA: TGTGCCAGCACATCTGGCAATCAGCCCCAGCATTTT
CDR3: CASTSGNQPQHF

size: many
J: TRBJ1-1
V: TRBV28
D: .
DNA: TGTGCCAGCAGTTCGTCATCCTATGGGAACACTGAAGCTTTCTTT
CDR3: CASSSSSYGNTEAFF

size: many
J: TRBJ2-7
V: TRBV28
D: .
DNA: TGTGCCAGCAGCCGTCACACTCCTACGTCCTACGAGCAGTACTTC
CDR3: CASSRHTPTSYEQYF

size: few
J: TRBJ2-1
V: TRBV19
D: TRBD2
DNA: TGTGCCAGTAGTTCCCGAGCGGGAGTTGAGCAGTTCTTC
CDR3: CASSSRAGVEQFF

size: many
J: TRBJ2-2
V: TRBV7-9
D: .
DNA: TGTGCCAGCTTTCCTCGCAACACCGGGGAGCTGTTTTTT
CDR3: CASFPRNTGELFF

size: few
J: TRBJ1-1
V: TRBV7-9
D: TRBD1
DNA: TGTGCCAGCAGATCAACAGGGGGGAACACTGAAGCTTTCTTT
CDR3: CASRSTGGNTEAFF

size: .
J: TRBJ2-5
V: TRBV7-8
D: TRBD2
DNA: TGTGCCAGCAGCAACGATCGGCGGGGGCAAGAGACCCAGTACTTC
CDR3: CASSNDRRGQETQYF

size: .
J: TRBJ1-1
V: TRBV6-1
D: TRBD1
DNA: TGTGCCAGCAGTGAAAGGACAGGGGGCAACACTGAAGCTTTCTTT
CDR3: CASSERTGGNTEAFF

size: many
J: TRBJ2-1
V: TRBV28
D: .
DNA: TGTGCCAGCAGTCGGAGGGGTTCCTACAATGAGCAGTTCTTC
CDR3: CASSRRGSYNEQFF

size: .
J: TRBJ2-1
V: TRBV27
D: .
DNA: TGTGCCAGCAGTTTATGGGGGTCCCCAAACAATGAGCAGTTCTTC
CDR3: CASSLWGSPNNEQFF

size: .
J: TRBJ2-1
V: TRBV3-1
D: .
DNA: TGTGCCAGCAGCCATTCGCACGGGGTTGAGCAGTTCTTC
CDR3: CASSHSHGVEQFF

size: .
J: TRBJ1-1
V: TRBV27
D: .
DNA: TGTGCCAGCAGTTTTTCCTTCGGGCCAGCAGGGATCCCTGAAGCTTTCTTT
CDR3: CASSFSFGPAGIPEAFF

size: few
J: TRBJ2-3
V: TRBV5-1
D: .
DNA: TGCGCCAGCAGCTCGGCCGGAGGGGGGAGGACAGATACGCAGTATTTT
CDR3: CASSSAGGGRTDTQYF

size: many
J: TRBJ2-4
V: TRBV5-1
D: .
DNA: TGCGCCAGCAGCTTGGGGGGGGCGGAGAACATTCAGTACTTC
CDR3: CASSLGGAENIQYF

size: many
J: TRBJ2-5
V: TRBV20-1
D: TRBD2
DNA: TGCAGTGCTCAGCTGGCTAGCGGGAGTCTTAGAGAGACCCAGTACTTC
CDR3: CSAQLASGSLRETQYF

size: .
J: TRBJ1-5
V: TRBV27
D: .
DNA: TGTGCCAGCAGCCAACGAGGGGATCAGCCCCAGCATTTT
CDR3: CASSQRGDQPQHF

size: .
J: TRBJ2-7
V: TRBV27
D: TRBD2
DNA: TGTGCCAGCAGTTGGCTAGCGGAGACCTACGAGCAGTACTTC
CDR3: CASSWLAETYEQYF

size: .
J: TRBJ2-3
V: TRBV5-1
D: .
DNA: TGCGCCAGCACGGCCTTGGGCGGGGTCGTCGGGACAGATACGCAGTATTTT
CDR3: CASTALGGVVGTDTQYF

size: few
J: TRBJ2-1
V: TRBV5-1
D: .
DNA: TGCGCCAGCAGCCCGGGTGAGGGTTACGCTGAGCAGTTCTTC
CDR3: CASSPGEGYAEQFF